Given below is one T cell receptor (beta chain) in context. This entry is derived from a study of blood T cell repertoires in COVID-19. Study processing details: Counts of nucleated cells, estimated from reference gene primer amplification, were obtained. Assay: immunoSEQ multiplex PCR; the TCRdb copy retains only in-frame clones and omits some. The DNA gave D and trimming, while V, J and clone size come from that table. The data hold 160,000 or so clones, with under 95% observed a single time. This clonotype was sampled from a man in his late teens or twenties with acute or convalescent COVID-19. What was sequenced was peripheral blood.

This chain's CDR3 is CASSRAAGGTDTQYF. The DNA of the CDR3 is TGTGCCAGCAGTAGGGCGGCAGGGGGCACAGATACGCAGTATTTT. The chain combines TRBV11-2 with TRBJ2-3; perhaps TRBD1 as D (6 bases). CDR1 SGHAT and CDR2 FQNNGV come from the germline V gene. This CDR3 contains 15 residues. Between the trimmed V and J ends, which lost 6 bases and 1 base, there was a span of 14 bases.